This record concerns one T cell receptor (beta chain) sequence. This entry is derived from a study of OX40 agonist ivuxolimab in advanced cancers. Assay: immunoSEQ multiplex PCR; the TCRdb copy retains only in-frame clones and omits some. The sample shows some 14,000 clones, about 80% of them seen only once. The V end was cut by 3 bases, the J end by 4 bases, with 21 bases between. CDR1 and CDR2 from the germline V gene are MNHEY and SMNVEV (reference sequence). The CDR3 is 17 amino acids. The source is an adult with an advanced solid tumor such as melanoma, head and neck, liver or kidney cancer. This chain connects TRBV27 to TRBJ1-2; the D is unclear. This sample comprised CD4+ or CD8+ T cells sorted from blood, obtained in a trial of the OX40 agonist ivuxolimab. The CDR3 spells CASSFKYRELRFYGYTF. Written as DNA, the CDR3 is TGTGCCAGCAGTTTTAAGTATAGGGAACTTCGATTCTATGGCTACACCTTC.